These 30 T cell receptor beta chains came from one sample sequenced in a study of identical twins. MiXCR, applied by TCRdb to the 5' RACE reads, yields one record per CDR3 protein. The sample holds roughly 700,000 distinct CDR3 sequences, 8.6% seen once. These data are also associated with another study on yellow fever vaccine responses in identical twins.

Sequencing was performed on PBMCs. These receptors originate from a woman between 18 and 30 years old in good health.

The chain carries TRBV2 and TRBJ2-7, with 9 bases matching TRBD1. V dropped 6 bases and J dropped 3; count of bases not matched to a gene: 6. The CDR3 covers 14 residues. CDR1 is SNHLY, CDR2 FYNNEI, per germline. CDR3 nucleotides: TGTGCCAGCAGGGACCGGGGACAGGGCTACGAGCAGTACTTC. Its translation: CASRDRGQGYEQYF.

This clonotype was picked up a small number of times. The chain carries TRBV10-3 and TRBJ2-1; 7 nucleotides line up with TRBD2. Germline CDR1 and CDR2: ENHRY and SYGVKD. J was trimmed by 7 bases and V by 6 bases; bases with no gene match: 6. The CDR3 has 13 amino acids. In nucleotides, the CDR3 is TGTGCCATCAGCGCGGGGGTTGGGAATGAGCAGTTCTTC. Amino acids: CAISAGVGNEQFF.

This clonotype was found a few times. In DNA, the CDR3 is TGCAGTGCTAGAGAGGGGACAGGGGGCGAATACAATGAGCAGTTCTTC. It yields the protein CSAREGTGGEYNEQFF. This chain joins TRBV20-1 and TRBJ2-1; 12 nucleotides match TRBD1. The trim removed 0 bases at V and 4 bases at J, leaving 4 bases unmatched. From germline, CDR1 is DFQATT and CDR2 SNEGSKA (reference sequence). The CDR3 is made up of 16 amino acids.

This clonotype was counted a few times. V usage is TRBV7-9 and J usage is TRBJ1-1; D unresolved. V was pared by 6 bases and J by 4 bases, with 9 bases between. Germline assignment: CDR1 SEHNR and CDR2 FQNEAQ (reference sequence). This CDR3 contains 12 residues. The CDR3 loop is CASRPGGTEAFF. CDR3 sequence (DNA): TGTGCCAGCAGGCCCGGTGGCACTGAAGCTTTCTTT.

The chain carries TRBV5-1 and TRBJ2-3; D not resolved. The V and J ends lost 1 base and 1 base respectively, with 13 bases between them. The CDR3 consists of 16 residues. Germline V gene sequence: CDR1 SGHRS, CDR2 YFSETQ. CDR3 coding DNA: TGCGCCAGCAGCTTGTCATCCGTTAGGGGCACAGATACGCAGTATTTT. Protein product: CASSLSSVRGTDTQYF.

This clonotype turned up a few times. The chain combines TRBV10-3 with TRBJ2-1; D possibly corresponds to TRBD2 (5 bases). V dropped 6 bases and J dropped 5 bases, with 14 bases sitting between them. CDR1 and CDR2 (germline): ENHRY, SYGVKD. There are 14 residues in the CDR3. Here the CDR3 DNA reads TGTGCCATCAGATGGACTGGCGAAAACAATGAGCAGTTCTTC. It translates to CAIRWTGENNEQFF.

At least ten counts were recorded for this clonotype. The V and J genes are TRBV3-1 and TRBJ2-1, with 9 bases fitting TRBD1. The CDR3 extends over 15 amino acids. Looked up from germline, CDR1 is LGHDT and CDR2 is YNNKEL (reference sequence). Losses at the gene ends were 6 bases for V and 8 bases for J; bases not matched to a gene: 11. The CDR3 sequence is CASRGDREGLDEQFF. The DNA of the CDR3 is TGTGCCAGCAGAGGGGACAGGGAAGGTTTGGATGAGCAGTTCTTC.

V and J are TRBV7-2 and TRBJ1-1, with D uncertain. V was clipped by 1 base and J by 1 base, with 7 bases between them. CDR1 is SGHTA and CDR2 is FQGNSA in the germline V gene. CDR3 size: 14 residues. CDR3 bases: TGTGCCAGCAGCTTAGGGGCTTCGAACACTGAAGCTTTCTTT. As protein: CASSLGASNTEAFF.

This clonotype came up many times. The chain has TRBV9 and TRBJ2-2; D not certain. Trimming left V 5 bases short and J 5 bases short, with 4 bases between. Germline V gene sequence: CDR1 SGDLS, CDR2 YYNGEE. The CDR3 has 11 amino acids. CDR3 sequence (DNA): TGTGCCAGCAGTGTAACCGGGGAGCTGTTTTTT. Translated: CASSVTGELFF.

CDR3 protein: CASSVGTLPSYEQYF. CDR3 DNA sequence: TGCGCCAGCAGTGTCGGAACCCTCCCCTCCTACGAGCAGTACTTC. This chain links TRBV10-1 with TRBJ2-7; D ambiguous. The V gene's germline CDR1 is WNHNN and CDR2 SYGVQD (reference sequence). The CDR3 length is 15 residues. V lost 4 bases to trimming and J lost 0 bases, with 13 bases between them.

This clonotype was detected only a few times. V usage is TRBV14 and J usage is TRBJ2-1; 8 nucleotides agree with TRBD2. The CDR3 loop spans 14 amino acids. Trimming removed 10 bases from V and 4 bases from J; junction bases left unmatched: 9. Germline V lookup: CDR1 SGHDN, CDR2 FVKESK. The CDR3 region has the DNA TGTGCCACTCAATCGACTAGCGCTTACAATGAGCAGTTCTTC. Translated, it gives CATQSTSAYNEQFF.

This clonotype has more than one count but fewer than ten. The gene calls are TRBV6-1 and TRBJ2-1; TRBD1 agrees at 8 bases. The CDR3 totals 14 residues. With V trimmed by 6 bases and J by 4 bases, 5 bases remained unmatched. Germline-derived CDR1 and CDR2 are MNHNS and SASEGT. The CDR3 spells CASSWGQVYNEQFF. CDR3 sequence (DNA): TGTGCCAGCAGCTGGGGACAGGTTTACAATGAGCAGTTCTTC.

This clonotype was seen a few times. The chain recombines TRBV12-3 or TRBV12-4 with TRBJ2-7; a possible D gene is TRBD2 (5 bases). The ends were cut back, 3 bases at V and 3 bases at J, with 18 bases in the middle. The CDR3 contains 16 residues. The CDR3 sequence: CASSLGEGRRYYEQYF. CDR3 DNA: TGTGCCAGCAGTTTGGGCGAGGGTAGAAGATACTACGAGCAGTACTTC.

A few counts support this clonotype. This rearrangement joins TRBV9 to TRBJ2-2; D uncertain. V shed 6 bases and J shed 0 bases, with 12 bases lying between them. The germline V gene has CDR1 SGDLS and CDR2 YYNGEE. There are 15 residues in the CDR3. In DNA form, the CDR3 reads TGTGCCAGCACCACGGGCGGCTCGAACACCGGGGAGCTGTTTTTT. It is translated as CASTTGGSNTGELFF. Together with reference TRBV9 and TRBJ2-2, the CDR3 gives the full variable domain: DSGVTQTPKHLITATGQRVTLRCSPRSGDLSVYWYQQSLDQGLQFLIQYYNGEERAKGNILERFSAQQFPDLHSELNLSSLELGDSALYFCASTTGGSNTGELFFGEGSRLTVL.

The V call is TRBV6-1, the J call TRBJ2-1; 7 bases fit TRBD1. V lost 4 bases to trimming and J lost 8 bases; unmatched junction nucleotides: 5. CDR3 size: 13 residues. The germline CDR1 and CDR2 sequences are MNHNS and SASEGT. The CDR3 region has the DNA TGTGCCAGCAGTGCAACAGGGGTCCATGAGCAGTTCTTC. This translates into CASSATGVHEQFF.

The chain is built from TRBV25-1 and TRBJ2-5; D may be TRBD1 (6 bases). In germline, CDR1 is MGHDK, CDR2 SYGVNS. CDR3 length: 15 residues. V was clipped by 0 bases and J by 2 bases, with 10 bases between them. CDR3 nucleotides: TGTGCCAGCAGTGAATATGGGGGCCAACAAGAGACCCAGTACTTC. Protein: CASSEYGGQQETQYF.

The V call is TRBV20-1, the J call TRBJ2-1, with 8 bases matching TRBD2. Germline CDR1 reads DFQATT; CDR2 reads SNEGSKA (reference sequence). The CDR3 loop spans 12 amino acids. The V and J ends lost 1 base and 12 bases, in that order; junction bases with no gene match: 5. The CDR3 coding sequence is TGCAGTGCTAGAGTCTGGACTAGCTGGCAGTTCTTC. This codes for CSARVWTSWQFF.

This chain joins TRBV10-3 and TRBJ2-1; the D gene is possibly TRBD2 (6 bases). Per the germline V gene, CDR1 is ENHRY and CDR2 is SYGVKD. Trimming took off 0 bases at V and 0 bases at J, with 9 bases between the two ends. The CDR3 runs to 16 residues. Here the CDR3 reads CAISESVAASYNEQFF. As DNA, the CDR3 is TGTGCCATCAGTGAGTCGGTAGCGGCCTCCTACAATGAGCAGTTCTTC.

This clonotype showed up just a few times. CDR3: CASKGLAGSTDTQYF. CDR3 in DNA: TGTGCCAGCAAAGGACTAGCGGGTAGCACAGATACGCAGTATTTT. The J gene is TRBJ2-3, the V gene TRBV6-1; 11 bases align to TRBD2. The ends lost 7 bases at V and 0 bases at J; junction bases unmatched: 3. The germline V gene has CDR1 MNHNS and CDR2 SASEGT. This CDR3 has 15 amino acids.

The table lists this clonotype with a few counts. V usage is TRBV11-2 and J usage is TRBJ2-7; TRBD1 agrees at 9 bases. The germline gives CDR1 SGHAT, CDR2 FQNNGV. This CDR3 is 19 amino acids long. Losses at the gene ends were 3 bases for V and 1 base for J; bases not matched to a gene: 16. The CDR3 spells CASSFQPGQGPKSSYEQYF. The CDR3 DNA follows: TGTGCCAGCAGCTTTCAACCGGGACAGGGCCCGAAAAGTTCCTACGAGCAGTACTTC.

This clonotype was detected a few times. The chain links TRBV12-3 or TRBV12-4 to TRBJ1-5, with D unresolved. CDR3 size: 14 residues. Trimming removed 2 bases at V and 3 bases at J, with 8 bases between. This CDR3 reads CASSLIGLNQPQHF. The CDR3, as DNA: TGTGCCAGCAGTTTAATAGGGCTCAATCAGCCCCAGCATTTT.

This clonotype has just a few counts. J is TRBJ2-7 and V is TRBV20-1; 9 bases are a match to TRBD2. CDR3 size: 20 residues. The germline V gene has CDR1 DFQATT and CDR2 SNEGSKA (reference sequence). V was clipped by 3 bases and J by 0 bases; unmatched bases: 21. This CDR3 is CSARATILASGGLASYEQYF. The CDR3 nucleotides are TGCAGTGCTAGGGCAACGATTTTGGCCTCGGGGGGACTAGCCTCCTACGAGCAGTACTTC.

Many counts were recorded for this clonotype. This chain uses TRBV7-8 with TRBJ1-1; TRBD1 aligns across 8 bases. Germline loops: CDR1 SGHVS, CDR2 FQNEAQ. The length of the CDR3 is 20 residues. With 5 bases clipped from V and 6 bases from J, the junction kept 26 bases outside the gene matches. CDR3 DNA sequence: TGTGCCAGCAGCCCCCAGACAGGGGCAGCCTCGCAATCATCGGGCGCTGAAGCTTTCTTT. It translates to CASSPQTGAASQSSGAEAFF.

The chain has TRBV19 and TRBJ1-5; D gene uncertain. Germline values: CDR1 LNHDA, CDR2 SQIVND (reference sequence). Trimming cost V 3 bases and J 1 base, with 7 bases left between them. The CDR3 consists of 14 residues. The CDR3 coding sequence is TGTGCCAGTAGTATCGGGTCGAGCAATCAGCCCCAGCATTTT. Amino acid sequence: CASSIGSSNQPQHF.

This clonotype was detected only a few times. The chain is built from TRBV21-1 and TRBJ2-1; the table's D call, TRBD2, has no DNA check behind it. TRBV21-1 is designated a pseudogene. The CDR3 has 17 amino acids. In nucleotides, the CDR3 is TGTGCCAGCAGCAACCAACAGGGGATAGCGGGATACAATGAGCAGTTCTTC. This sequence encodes CASSNQQGIAGYNEQFF.

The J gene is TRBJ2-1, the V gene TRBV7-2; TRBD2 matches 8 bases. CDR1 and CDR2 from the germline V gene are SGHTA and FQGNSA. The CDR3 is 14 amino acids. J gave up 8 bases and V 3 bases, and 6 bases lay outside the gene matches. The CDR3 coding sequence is TGTGCCAGCAGCTTCTCCGGGACTAGGTATGAGCAGTTCTTC. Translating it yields CASSFSGTRYEQFF.

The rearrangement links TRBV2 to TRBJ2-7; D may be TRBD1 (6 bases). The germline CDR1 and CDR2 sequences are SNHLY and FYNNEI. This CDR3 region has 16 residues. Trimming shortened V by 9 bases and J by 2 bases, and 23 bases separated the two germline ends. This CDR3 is CASNPQPRQGTYEQYF. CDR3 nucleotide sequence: TGTGCCAGTAACCCCCAACCACGGCAGGGGACCTACGAGCAGTACTTC.

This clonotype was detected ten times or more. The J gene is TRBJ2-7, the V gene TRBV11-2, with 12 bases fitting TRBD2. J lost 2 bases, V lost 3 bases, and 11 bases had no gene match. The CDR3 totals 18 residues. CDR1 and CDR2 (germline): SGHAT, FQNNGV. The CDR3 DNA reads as TGTGCCAGCAGCTTCCCGACTAGCGGGAGCTGGGGAACCTACGAGCAGTACTTC. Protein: CASSFPTSGSWGTYEQYF. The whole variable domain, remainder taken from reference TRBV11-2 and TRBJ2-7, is EAGVAQSPRYKIIEKRQSVAFWCNPISGHATLYWYQQILGQGPKLLIQFQNNGVVDDSQLPKDRFSAERLKGVDSTLKIQPAKLEDSAVYLCASSFPTSGSWGTYEQYFGPGTRLTVT.

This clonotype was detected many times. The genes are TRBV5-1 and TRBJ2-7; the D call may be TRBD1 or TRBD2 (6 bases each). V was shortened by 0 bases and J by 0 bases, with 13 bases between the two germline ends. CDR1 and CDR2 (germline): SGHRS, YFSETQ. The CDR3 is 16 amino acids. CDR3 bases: TGCGCCAGCAGCTTGGGGGGGGCAGCCTCCTCCTACGAGCAGTACTTC. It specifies CASSLGGAASSYEQYF.

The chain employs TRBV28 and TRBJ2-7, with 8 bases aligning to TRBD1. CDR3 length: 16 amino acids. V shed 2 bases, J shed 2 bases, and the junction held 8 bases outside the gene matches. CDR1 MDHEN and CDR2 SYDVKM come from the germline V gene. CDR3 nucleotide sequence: TGTGCCAGCAGTTTACTAGCAGGGACAGGAGCCTACGAGCAGTACTTC. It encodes CASSLLAGTGAYEQYF.